These 29 T cell receptor beta chains originate from one sample sequenced in a study of shared clonotypes between healthy human individuals. CD45RO negativity and positive selection for CCR7 defined naive CD8 cells, a population that excluded terminally differentiated effector memory CD45RA+ cells. Data came from immunoSEQ multiplex PCR; TCRdb stores just in-frame clones and leaves some out. The data show 1.5 million to 2.5 million clones, about 95% seen once. What was sequenced was naive CD8+ T cells sorted from blood. These receptors all stem from a man younger than 30 in good health.

This sequence joins TRBV4-1 and TRBJ2-7; no definite D call. V dropped 0 bases and J dropped 2 bases, with 8 bases sitting between them. The CDR3 contains 14 residues. Germline lookup yields CDR1 MGHRA and CDR2 YSYEKL. CDR3 protein: CASSQDLGPYEQYF. In nucleotides, the CDR3 is TGCGCCAGCAGCCAAGATCTAGGACCCTACGAGCAGTACTTC.

This chain uses TRBV11-2 with TRBJ2-3; weak D call: TRBD1 (5 bases). V was cut by 3 bases and J by 1 base, with 8 bases left in between. The germline V gene has CDR1 SGHAT and CDR2 FQNNGV. CDR3 length equals 14 residues. The CDR3 here is CASSLDTRTDTQYF. The CDR3 DNA reads as TGTGCCAGCAGCTTGGACACGCGCACAGATACGCAGTATTTT.

The rearrangement links TRBV7-6 to TRBJ2-7; 9 nucleotides align to TRBD1. The CDR3 totals 14 residues. J gave up 5 bases and V 5 bases, and 7 bases lay outside the gene matches. From germline, CDR1 is SGHVS and CDR2 FNYEAQ. DNA of the CDR3: TGTGCCAGCAGCCGCGGGGACAGGGACCACGAGCAGTACTTC. It is translated as CASSRGDRDHEQYF.

The rearrangement links TRBV7-3 to TRBJ2-1; D not resolved. CDR1 and CDR2 from the germline V gene are SGHTA and FQGTGA. This CDR3 comprises 13 residues. V was clipped by 3 bases and J by 5 bases, with 8 bases between them. The CDR3 coding sequence is TGTGCCAGCAGCTTTTTAACAGACAATGAGCAGTTCTTC. Translating gives CASSFLTDNEQFF.

This clone has only a few counts. This chain connects TRBV6-1 to TRBJ1-2; D is ambiguous. The germline V gene encodes CDR1 MNHNS and CDR2 SASEGT. The CDR3 contains 10 residues. V was trimmed by 6 bases and J by 3 bases, leaving 2 bases between them. The CDR3 loop reads CASRDYGYTF. CDR3 DNA sequence: TGTGCCAGCAGGGACTATGGCTACACCTTC.

The chain carries TRBV4-1 and TRBJ1-1; D is ambiguous. The CDR3 contains 14 residues. Trimming cost V 0 bases and J 2 bases, with 7 bases left between them. Germline V CDR1 and CDR2: MGHRA, YSYEKL. The CDR3 coding sequence is TGCGCCAGCAGCCAAGAGACGGATAACACTGAAGCTTTCTTT. This translates into CASSQETDNTEAFF.

The gene calls are TRBV4-1 and TRBJ1-5; maybe TRBD1 (5 bases). CDR3 length: 18 residues. The germline V and J ends were trimmed by 0 bases and 0 bases, with 15 bases remaining between them. CDR1 and CDR2 from the germline V gene are MGHRA and YSYEKL. As DNA, the CDR3 is TGCGCCAGCAGCCAAGACGGACAACTGGGTTATAGCAATCAGCCCCAGCATTTT. Its translation is CASSQDGQLGYSNQPQHF.

This clone was observed once. The chain has TRBV4-1 and TRBJ1-4; D is undetermined. Germline V CDR1 and CDR2: MGHRA, YSYEKL. This CDR3 has 16 amino acids. Trimming removed 4 bases from V and 10 bases from J, with 22 bases in between. CDR3 sequence: CASSLWEGHPEGKLFF. Written as DNA, the CDR3 is TGCGCCAGCAGCCTCTGGGAGGGCCACCCTGAGGGAAAACTGTTTTTT.

The chain carries TRBV27 and TRBJ2-7, with D possibly called TRBD1 or TRBD2 (5 bases each). Germline V gene data show CDR1 as MNHEY and CDR2 as SMNVEV (reference sequence). The CDR3 contains 14 residues. Trimming left V 1 base short and J 5 bases short, with 12 bases between. CDR3 amino acids: CASSLLSRDHEQYF. Written as DNA, the CDR3 is TGTGCCAGCAGTTTATTGTCCAGGGACCACGAGCAGTACTTC.

The sample holds one count of this clone. The CDR3 DNA follows: TGTGCCAGCAGCTCCAGGACTACCTACAATGAGCAGTTCTTC. Translation: CASSSRTTYNEQFF. The chain carries TRBV7-9 and TRBJ2-1; possibly TRBD2 for D (6 bases). Germline values: CDR1 SEHNR, CDR2 FQNEAQ (reference sequence). Trimming stripped 4 bases from V and 2 bases from J, with 9 bases between. This CDR3 is built from 14 residues. Drawing the rest from reference TRBV7-9 and TRBJ2-1, the complete variable domain is DTGVSQNPRHKITKRGQNVTFRCDPISEHNRLYWYRQTLGQGPEFLTYFQNEAQLEKSRLLSDRFSAERPKGSFSTLEIQRTEQGDSAMYLCASSSRTTYNEQFFGPGTRLTVL.

The chain carries TRBV5-6 and TRBJ2-6; D not resolved. The CDR3 length is 18 residues. Germline values: CDR1 SGHDT, CDR2 YYEEEE. V lost 4 bases and J lost 2, with 19 bases in between. In nucleotides, the CDR3 is TGTGCCAGCAGCCAGGATCCGGGTCATAGCACTGGGGCCAACGTCCTGACTTTC. It encodes CASSQDPGHSTGANVLTF.

The J gene is TRBJ2-7, the V gene TRBV27, with TRBD2 as a possible D gene (6 bases). Germline CDR1 MNHEY, CDR2 SMNVEV (reference sequence). V gave up 8 bases and J gave up 0 bases, with 11 bases separating them. CDR3 length: 13 amino acids. CDR3 residues: CASFGSLSYEQYF. The CDR3 DNA is TGTGCCAGCTTCGGGAGCCTCTCCTACGAGCAGTACTTC.

The chain links TRBV5-5 to TRBJ1-1, with 9 positions matching TRBD1. CDR3 length equals 15 residues. Germline-derived CDR1 and CDR2 are SGHKS and YYEKEE (reference sequence). With V trimmed by 4 bases and J by 0 bases, 4 bases remained unmatched. CDR3 DNA sequence: TGTGCCAGCAGCCCCTGGGACAGGGTGAACACTGAAGCTTTCTTT. Amino acid sequence: CASSPWDRVNTEAFF.

The chain has TRBV4-1 and TRBJ2-2; no reliable D call. Looked up from germline, CDR1 is MGHRA and CDR2 is YSYEKL. The V end was cut by 1 base, the J end by 2 bases, with 11 bases between. The CDR3 length is 16 residues. The CDR3 DNA is TGCGCCAGCAGCCAAGCCCACAGTTTCAACACCGGGGAGCTGTTTTTT. This encodes CASSQAHSFNTGELFF.

The J gene is TRBJ2-7, the V gene TRBV5-6; 7 positions agree with TRBD1. CDR3 length: 14 amino acids. Trimming removed 5 bases from V and 2 bases from J; junction bases left unmatched: 7. Germline loops: CDR1 SGHDT, CDR2 YYEEEE. The chain's CDR3 is CASRLRDRAYEQYF. CDR3 DNA sequence: TGTGCCAGCAGACTCCGGGACAGAGCCTACGAGCAGTACTTC. Together with reference TRBV5-6 and TRBJ2-7, the CDR3 gives the full variable domain: DAGVTQSPTHLIKTRGQQVTLRCSPKSGHDTVSWYQQALGQGPQFIFQYYEEEERQRGNFPDRFSGHQFPNYSSELNVNALLLGDSALYLCASRLRDRAYEQYFGPGTRLTVT.

This clone was found once. This sample also contains other DNA sequences that code for the same CDR3. V gene TRBV13 combines with J gene TRBJ1-1; possibly TRBD1 for D (5 bases). Germline V lookup: CDR1 PRHDT, CDR2 FYEKMQ (reference sequence). The germline V and J ends were trimmed by 0 bases and 1 base, with 6 bases remaining between them. The CDR3 extends over 14 amino acids. This CDR3 reads CASSLGGANTEAFF. CDR3 DNA: TGTGCCAGCAGCTTAGGAGGGGCGAACACTGAAGCTTTCTTT.

This rearrangement joins TRBV9 to TRBJ2-7; 9 bases line up with TRBD1. The V gene's germline CDR1 is SGDLS and CDR2 YYNGEE. V was clipped by 7 bases and J by 2 bases; unmatched bases: 7. The CDR3 loop spans 14 amino acids. The chain's CDR3 is CASGTGTGPYEQYF. Written as DNA, the CDR3 is TGTGCCAGCGGCACCGGGACAGGGCCCTACGAGCAGTACTTC.

The CDR3: CASSMSGANEQFF. The CDR3 DNA is TGTGCCAGTAGTATGTCGGGGGCCAATGAGCAGTTCTTC. This rearrangement joins TRBV19 to TRBJ2-1; D assignment may be TRBD1 or TRBD2 (6 bases each). Trimming left V 3 bases short and J 6 bases short, with 9 bases between. CDR1 is LNHDA and CDR2 is SQIVND in the germline V gene (reference sequence). The CDR3 has 13 amino acids. Combining the CDR3 with reference TRBV19 and TRBJ2-1 gives the whole variable domain DGGITQSPKYLFRKEGQNVTLSCEQNLNHDAMYWYRQDPGQGLRLIYYSQIVNDFQKGDIAEGYSVSREKKESFPLTVTSAQKNPTAFYLCASSMSGANEQFFGPGTRLTVL.

This chain uses TRBV19 with TRBJ2-3, with a possible D match to TRBD2 (6 bases). CDR3 length: 15 amino acids. V lost 3 bases, J lost 1 base, and 11 bases lay in between. Germline values: CDR1 LNHDA, CDR2 SQIVND (reference sequence). CDR3 DNA: TGTGCCAGTAGTATCGGGACTTCTCGCACAGATACGCAGTATTTT. Its translation is CASSIGTSRTDTQYF.

The gene calls are TRBV4-1 and TRBJ1-1; possible D gene TRBD1, 6 bases. The CDR3 has 14 amino acids. Germline assignment: CDR1 MGHRA and CDR2 YSYEKL. Trimming pared 4 bases from V and 5 bases from J, leaving 14 bases between. The CDR3 region is CASSPGPGATEAFF. The CDR3 DNA reads as TGCGCCAGCAGCCCCGGGCCGGGGGCTACTGAAGCTTTCTTT.

V gene TRBV5-6 combines with J gene TRBJ2-7, with TRBD2 as a possible D gene (6 bases). The CDR3 is made up of 13 amino acids. Trimming pared 2 bases from V and 6 bases from J, leaving 12 bases between. Germline V gene data show CDR1 as SGHDT and CDR2 as YYEEEE. CDR3 residues: CASSFSTSSEQYF. The DNA for the CDR3 is TGTGCCAGCAGCTTCTCGACTAGTTCCGAGCAGTACTTC.

This chain links TRBV7-9 with TRBJ2-5, with TRBD1 matching over 7 bases. The CDR3 totals 17 residues. The germline V gene has CDR1 SEHNR and CDR2 FQNEAQ (reference sequence). Unmatched junction bases numbered 14, after V lost 6 bases and J lost 1 base. The CDR3 sequence: CASSYHHPGQLQETQYF. The CDR3 nucleotides read TGTGCCAGCAGTTACCATCATCCGGGACAGCTCCAAGAGACCCAGTACTTC.

The V gene is TRBV11-3, the J gene TRBJ1-1, with 10 nucleotides matching TRBD1. The trim removed 1 base at V and 1 base at J, leaving 6 bases unmatched. The CDR3 loop spans 17 amino acids. Per the germline V gene, CDR1 is SGHNT and CDR2 is YENEEA. This chain's CDR3 is CASSLGGQGSGNTEAFF. The CDR3 DNA follows: TGTGCCAGCAGCTTAGGGGGACAGGGGTCAGGGAACACTGAAGCTTTCTTT.

V is TRBV9 and J is TRBJ2-3; D is possibly TRBD2 (6 bases). The V end was cut by 3 bases, the J end by 5 bases, with 13 bases between. This CDR3 is built from 14 residues. CDR1 and CDR2 from the germline V gene are SGDLS and YYNGEE. CDR3 amino acids: CASSGSGLGDTQYF. In DNA form, the CDR3 reads TGTGCCAGCAGCGGGAGCGGGCTGGGAGATACGCAGTATTTT.

The V gene is TRBV6-6, the J gene TRBJ2-2; 11 positions agree with TRBD1. J lost 5 bases, V lost 8 bases, and 4 bases had no gene match. This CDR3 comprises 14 residues. In germline, CDR1 is MNHNY, CDR2 SVGAGI (reference sequence). The chain's CDR3 is CASAGTGGTGELFF. The CDR3, as DNA: TGTGCCAGCGCCGGGACAGGGGGGACCGGGGAGCTGTTTTTT.

The chain recombines TRBV27 with TRBJ1-4; D gene uncertain. The V end lost 8 bases, the J end lost 8 bases, and 9 bases lay between the germline ends. Germline V CDR1 and CDR2: MNHEY, SMNVEV (reference sequence). The CDR3 length is 11 residues. The CDR3 nucleotides are TGTGCCAGCGAAGGAGGGGAAAAACTGTTTTTT. It translates to CASEGGEKLFF.

This chain uses TRBV5-5 with TRBJ2-7; D is perhaps TRBD1 (6 bases). Germline V gives CDR1 SGHKS, CDR2 YYEKEE (reference sequence). V lost 0 bases, J lost 3 bases, and 7 bases lay in between. This CDR3 region has 13 residues. CDR3 DNA sequence: TGTGCCAGCAGCTTGGGGACAGTCTACGAGCAGTACTTC. Its protein product is CASSLGTVYEQYF.

This chain's CDR3 is CASSSQEGIQGTGELFF. As DNA, the CDR3 is TGCGCCAGCAGCAGCCAAGAGGGGATTCAGGGGACCGGGGAGCTGTTTTTT. J is TRBJ2-2 and V is TRBV4-3; D is perhaps TRBD1 (6 bases). The CDR3 is 17 residues long. With 5 bases removed from V and 5 bases from J, the gap between germline ends came to 21 bases. Looked up from germline, CDR1 is LGHNA and CDR2 is YSLEER.

The V call is TRBV28, the J call TRBJ2-4; D gene uncertain. The V end was cut by 2 bases, the J end by 3 bases, with 11 bases between. The CDR3 contains 15 residues. Germline lookup yields CDR1 MDHEN and CDR2 SYDVKM. The CDR3 here is CASSLKGIGKNIQYF. CDR3 nucleotide sequence: TGTGCCAGCAGTTTAAAAGGGATTGGCAAAAACATTCAGTACTTC.